This T cell receptor (beta chain) derives from a study of blood T cell repertoires in COVID-19. Whole-study context: Specimens from acute and convalescent COVID-19 originated in the United States, Italy and Spain. PBMCs, B-cell-depleted T cells, or T cells provided the cDNA or gDNA that made up the material.

Germline V CDR1 and CDR2: KGHSH, LQKENI. This CDR3 is 14 amino acids long. Deletions cut 4 bases from V and 5 bases from J, with 11 bases between. Seattle cases were enrolled at active infection and followed longitudinally. As handled by the study authors: Quantification of nucleated cells was approximated via reference gene primer amplification. The assay was immunoSEQ multiplex PCR, and TCRdb's table has in-frame clones only and misses some. From that table come the V and J calls and clone size; the DNA was used to work out D and trimming. The sample has 220,000 or so clones; 90% to 95% are singletons.

Sequencing used peripheral blood. This receptor was identified in a man between 60 and 75 years old with COVID-19, enrolled during active disease. This chain links TRBV18 with TRBJ2-2; weak D call: TRBD1 (5 bases). The CDR3 sequence: CASSRQLETGELFF. In nucleotides, the CDR3 is TGTGCCAGCTCACGACAGCTTGAGACCGGGGAGCTGTTTTTT.